This T cell receptor beta chain was recorded in a study of cytomegalovirus exposure and HLA in healthy donors. This clone was detected a few times. The antigen is undetermined. The study ran its PCR with 60 Vbeta and 13 Jbeta primers. TCRdb's copy holds only in-frame clones and misses some; the assay was immunoSEQ multiplex PCR. The table lists more than 150,000 clones, 75% to 90% of them singletons, with 1.5% to 2% in the top ten. Points from the study as a whole: The listing of 150 to 200 TCR beta chains classed them as cytomegalovirus-associated. Clonal expansion, a later analysis showed, was greater in HLA-associated TCR beta chains than in equally common others.

Sequencing used PBMCs. This clonotype was obtained from a middle-aged man in good health and CMV-seronegative.

The CDR3 is CASSIRQHNEKLFF. In DNA form, the CDR3 reads TGTGCCAGCAGCATAAGACAGCATAATGAAAAACTGTTTTTT. This chain connects TRBV21-1 to TRBJ1-4; TRBD1, the D gene given by the table, was not confirmed from the DNA. TRBV21-1 is a documented pseudogene. The CDR3 has 14 amino acids.